This TCR beta chain originates from a study of cytomegalovirus exposure and HLA in healthy donors. The donors were members of the validation cohort, which comprised 100 to 150 subjects and was separate from the first cohort of 730 or so subjects. Study-level points and caveats: Investigators reported around 150 TCR beta chains as tied to cytomegalovirus.

The assay was immunoSEQ multiplex PCR, and TCRdb's table has in-frame clones only and misses some. In the table there are 250,000 to 350,000 clones, approximately 88% of which are singletons. Note on this clone: The antigen is unknown.

Sequencing used PBMCs. The receptor's source is a woman aged 18-29 years in good health and CMV-seronegative.

The CDR3 sequence is CASTPTSGAETQYF. CDR3 coding DNA: TGTGCCAGCACCCCGACTAGCGGAGCAGAGACCCAGTACTTC. The V gene is TRBV27, the J gene TRBJ2-5; TRBD2 agrees at 9 bases. Germline V gene data show CDR1 as MNHEY and CDR2 as SMNVEV (reference sequence). Germline trimming cut 7 bases from V and 4 bases from J; bases unmatched to any gene: 7. The length of the CDR3 is 14 residues.